The clone carrying this T cell receptor (beta chain) appeared a single time. Its antigen is not identified. This sample is drawn from a study of cytomegalovirus exposure and HLA in healthy donors. Study results and limitations: It was only CMV serostatus that was available as immune exposure information.

Researchers ran the PCR with 60 Vbeta and 13 Jbeta primers. Method: immunoSEQ multiplex PCR; TCRdb's copy keeps in-frame clones and lacks some. Of a few hundred thousand clones in the sample, roughly 80% were seen once. The germline V gene has CDR1 SGHDN and CDR2 FVKESK. The CDR3 spans 13 residues. Trimming took 6 bases from V and 0 from J, leaving 6 bases between them. Donors sampled were nominally healthy, though unrecorded immune exposures were likely. V usage is TRBV14 and J usage is TRBJ1-5, with unresolved D. This TCR derives from a girl aged 2-10 years in good health and CMV-seronegative. Sequenced sample: PBMCs. The CDR3 sequence: CASRLYSNQPQHF. In nucleotides, the CDR3 is TGTGCCAGCAGACTCTATAGCAATCAGCCCCAGCATTTT.